Listed below are T cell receptor beta chains from one sample, sequenced in a study of OX40 agonist ivuxolimab in advanced cancers. Sequencing used immunoSEQ multiplex PCR; TCRdb keeps in-frame clones, though not all of them. The table records about 80,000 clones, roughly 81% of them present only once. Sequenced material: CD4+ or CD8+ T cells sorted from blood, taken in a trial of the OX40 agonist ivuxolimab. These TCRs come from an adult with an advanced solid tumor such as melanoma, head and neck, liver or kidney cancer. Each CDR3 is given with its conserved first and last residue. The D gene is left open where the match is weak. Size is omitted from some rows. Given values are once, few, many or a class for expanded clones.

clone size,D gene,CDR3 length,J gene,V gene,CDR3 protein,CDR3 DNA
-,-,14,TRBJ1-1,TRBV6-5,CASSYDRSITEAFF,TGTGCCAGCAGTTACGACAGGTCGATCACTGAAGCTTTCTTT
once,-,13,TRBJ2-5,TRBV9,CASSVGSRETQYF,TGTGCCAGCAGCGTAGGTAGTCGAGAGACCCAGTACTTC
-,-,13,TRBJ2-1,TRBV5-1,CASSTISENEQFF,TGCGCCAGCAGTACTATCAGTGAAAATGAGCAGTTCTTC
-,-,13,TRBJ2-7,TRBV4-2,CASSLNGLYEQYF,TGTGCCAGCAGCCTAAACGGACTTTACGAGCAGTACTTC
-,-,14,TRBJ1-6,TRBV5-1,CASSLRADHSPLHF,TGTGCCAGCAGCTTACGAGCAGACCATTCACCCCTCCACTTT
-,TRBD1,15,TRBJ1-1,TRBV5-4,CASSDDRGLKTEAFF,TGTGCCAGCAGCGACGACAGGGGGCTAAAGACTGAAGCTTTCTTT
-,-,13,TRBJ2-4,TRBV5-1,CASSWATEGRQYF,TGCGCCAGCAGCTGGGCAACCGAGGGACGTCAGTACTTC
-,-,14,TRBJ2-5,TRBV9,CASSVAAAQETQYF,TGTGCCAGCAGCGTAGCGGCGGCTCAAGAGACCCAGTACTTC
medium-sized,-,10,TRBJ2-5,TRBV12-5,CASGEETQYF,TGTGCTAGTGGAGAAGAGACCCAGTACTTC
-,-,14,TRBJ1-4,TRBV21-1,CASKGLGANEKLFF,TGTGCCAGCAAGGGGCTGGGGGCTAATGAAAAACTGTTTTTT
-,-,15,TRBJ2-7,TRBV7-9,CASSDGPSPAGEQYF,TGTGCCAGCAGCGACGGACCGTCCCCGGCTGGGGAGCAGTACTTC
-,-,14,TRBJ2-5,TRBV29-1,CSVEEDWGWETQYF,TGCAGCGTTGAAGAAGATTGGGGCTGGGAGACCCAGTACTTC
-,-,13,TRBJ2-7,TRBV10-3,CAISVDRSYEQYF,TGTGCCATCAGTGTGGACAGAAGCTACGAGCAGTACTTC
-,-,12,TRBJ2-2,TRBV14,CASSLNTGELFF,TGTGCCAGCAGCTTAAACACCGGGGAGCTGTTTTTT
-,-,14,TRBJ2-2,TRBV5-1,CASSLVVATGELFF,TGCGCCAGCAGCTTGGTTGTGGCGACCGGGGAGCTGTTTTTT
-,-,16,TRBJ2-1,TRBV9,CASSVEPSSAYNEQFF,TGTGCCAGCAGCGTTGAACCTAGCTCGGCCTACAATGAGCAGTTCTTC
-,-,14,TRBJ1-1,TRBV2,CASSVYGGNTEAFF,TGTGCCAGCAGTGTATATGGGGGGAACACTGAAGCTTTCTTT
-,TRBD1,12,TRBJ1-1,TRBV4-3,CASSRQEGAAFF,TGCGCCAGCAGCCGACAAGAGGGGGCAGCTTTCTTT
-,TRBD1,16,TRBJ1-2,TRBV4-3,CASSQLHTGQFYGYTF,TGCGCCAGCAGCCAACTCCACACGGGACAGTTCTATGGCTACACCTTC
-,TRBD2,17,TRBJ2-1,TRBV11-2,CASSLEPQRGVYNEQFF,TGTGCCAGCAGCTTAGAGCCCCAGCGGGGGGTCTACAATGAGCAGTTCTTC
-,-,14,TRBJ2-4,TRBV13,CASSSQQGGNIQYF,TGTGCCAGCAGCTCCCAACAGGGTGGCAACATTCAGTACTTC
-,TRBD2,15,TRBJ2-2,TRBV6-5,CASSRGLAGDRGAVF,TGTGCCAGCAGCCGCGGACTAGCGGGAGACCGGGGAGCTGTTTTT
-,-,15,TRBJ1-4,TRBV11-2,CASSFSTGTLEKLFF,TGTGCCAGCAGCTTCTCGACAGGAACGCTTGAAAAACTGTTTTTT
-,-,15,TRBJ1-1,TRBV19,CASNNGGQANTEAFF,TGTGCCAGTAACAATGGCGGGCAGGCGAACACTGAAGCTTTCTTT
few,TRBD1,14,TRBJ2-7,TRBV29-1,CSVASGTGGLEQYF,TGCAGCGTTGCCTCCGGGACAGGGGGCCTCGAGCAGTACTTC
-,-,13,TRBJ1-4,TRBV7-2,CASSLGWNEKLFF,TGTGCCAGCAGCTTAGGTTGGAACGAAAAACTGTTTTTT
-,-,13,TRBJ2-1,TRBV5-1,CASSLRTYNEQFF,TGCGCCAGCAGCTTGAGGACCTACAATGAGCAGTTCTTC
-,-,14,TRBJ2-6,TRBV19,CASRRDSGANVLTF,TGTGCCAGTAGGCGGGACTCTGGGGCCAACGTCCTGACTTTC
-,-,14,TRBJ1-1,TRBV6-6,CASSYSEWVTEAFF,TGTGCCAGCAGTTACTCAGAGTGGGTTACTGAAGCTTTCTTT
-,-,11,TRBJ2-3,TRBV20-1,CSASLDYNRYF,TGCAGTGCTAGTTTGGACTATAACCGGTATTTT
-,-,12,TRBJ2-7,TRBV10-3,CAISALGSEQYF,TGTGCCATCAGTGCTCTGGGATCCGAGCAGTACTTC
-,-,18,TRBJ1-6,TRBV7-9,CASSFQASLSHEGSPLHF,TGTGCCAGCAGCTTCCAGGCGAGCTTAAGCCACGAGGGTTCACCCCTCCACTTT
-,TRBD2,16,TRBJ2-3,TRBV11-2,CASSARMTRGSDTQYF,TGTGCCAGCAGCGCGCGGATGACGCGGGGGTCAGATACGCAGTATTTT
-,TRBD1,16,TRBJ1-5,TRBV30,CAWSPDRKRGNQPQHF,TGTGCCTGGAGCCCGGACAGGAAGAGGGGCAATCAGCCCCAGCATTTT
-,-,14,TRBJ2-1,TRBV7-9,CASSLPRSDNEQFF,TGTGCCAGCAGCCTACCTAGGTCTGACAATGAGCAGTTCTTC